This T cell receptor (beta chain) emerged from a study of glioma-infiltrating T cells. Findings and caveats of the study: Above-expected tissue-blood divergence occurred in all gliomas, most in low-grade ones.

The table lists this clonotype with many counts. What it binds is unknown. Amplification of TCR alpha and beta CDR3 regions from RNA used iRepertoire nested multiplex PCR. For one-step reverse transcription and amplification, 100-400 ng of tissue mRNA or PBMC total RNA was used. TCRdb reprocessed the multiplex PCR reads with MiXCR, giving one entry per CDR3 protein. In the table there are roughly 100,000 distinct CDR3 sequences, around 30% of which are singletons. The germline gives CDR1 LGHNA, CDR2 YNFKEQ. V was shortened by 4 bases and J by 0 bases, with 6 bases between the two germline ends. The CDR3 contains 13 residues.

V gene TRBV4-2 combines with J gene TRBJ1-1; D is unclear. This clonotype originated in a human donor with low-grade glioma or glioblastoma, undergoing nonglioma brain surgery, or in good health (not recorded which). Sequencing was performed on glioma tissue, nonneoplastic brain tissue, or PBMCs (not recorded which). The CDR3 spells CASSREMNTEAFF. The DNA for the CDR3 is TGTGCCAGCAGCCGAGAGATGAACACTGAAGCTTTCTTT.